This TCR beta chain was documented in a study of T cells in Graves' hyperthyroidism and ophthalmopathy. The overall study: Peripheral blood samples were taken at initial diagnosis, prior to any treatment. Study results and limitations: In blood, most of the thyroid clonotypes expanded above 0.001 were also present.

This clonotype turned up a few times. Its antigen is unknown. RNA transcripts yielded amplified TCR beta CDR3 regions. The HTBI primer set was used in a first-round RT-PCR of the TCR CDR3. TCRdb reprocessed the multiplex PCR reads with MiXCR, giving one entry per CDR3 protein. The repertoire holds about 350,000 distinct CDR3 sequences, with roughly 15% as singletons. Each patient was aged 18 to 65 and had newly diagnosed hyperthyroidism of under 2 months' duration. The sequenced material came from blood. This receptor was identified in a woman aged 25 to 39 with Graves' hyperthyroidism that later progressed to Graves' ophthalmopathy.

This chain's CDR3 is CASSYSQRTSGGGLTGELFF. The DNA for the CDR3 is TGTGCCAGCAGTTACTCGCAGAGGACTAGCGGCGGCGGGCTCACCGGGGAGCTGTTTTTT. The chain uses TRBV6-5 and TRBJ2-2; 10 bases match TRBD2. Germline trimming cut 0 bases from V and 4 bases from J; bases unmatched to any gene: 14. The CDR3 extends over 20 amino acids. The germline V gene has CDR1 MNHEY and CDR2 SVGAGI.